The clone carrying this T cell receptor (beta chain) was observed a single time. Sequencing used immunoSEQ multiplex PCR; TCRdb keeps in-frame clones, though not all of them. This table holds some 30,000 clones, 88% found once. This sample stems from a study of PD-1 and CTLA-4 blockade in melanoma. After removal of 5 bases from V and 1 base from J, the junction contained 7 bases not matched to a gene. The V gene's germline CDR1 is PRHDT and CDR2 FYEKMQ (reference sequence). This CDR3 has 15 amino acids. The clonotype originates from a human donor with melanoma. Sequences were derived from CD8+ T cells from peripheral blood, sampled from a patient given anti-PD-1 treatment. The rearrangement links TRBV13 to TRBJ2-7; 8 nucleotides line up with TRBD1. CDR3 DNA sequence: TGTGCCAGCAGCACAAGGACAGGGAGGTCCTACGAGCAGTACTTC. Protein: CASSTRTGRSYEQYF.